These 9 T cell receptor beta chains came from one sample sequenced in a study of OX40 agonist ivuxolimab in advanced cancers. This table comes from immunoSEQ multiplex PCR, and its TCRdb copy is limited to in-frame clones, with some not included. The profile shows tens of thousands of clones, roughly nine tenths of them singletons. This specimen was CD4+ or CD8+ T cells sorted from blood, taken in a trial of the OX40 agonist ivuxolimab. The receptors shown here come from an adult with an advanced solid tumor such as melanoma, head and neck, liver or kidney cancer.

The chain combines TRBV2 with TRBJ2-1, with D possibly matching TRBD2 (6 bases). The CDR3 extends over 14 amino acids. The V end was cut by 6 bases, the J end by 0 bases, with 9 bases between. Germline-derived CDR1 and CDR2 are SNHLY and FYNNEI. The DNA for the CDR3 is TGTGCCAGCAGGGAGGGGAGCTCCTACAATGAGCAGTTCTTC. Translation gives CASREGSSYNEQFF.

The chain carries TRBV28 and TRBJ2-2; D remains unclear. The CDR3 has 16 amino acids. Per germline, CDR1 MDHEN and CDR2 SYDVKM. V was pared by 1 base and J by 5 bases, with 14 bases between. The CDR3 DNA follows: TGTGCCAGCAGTTTATCGTCAGGCGGCGGAACCGGGGAGCTGTTTTTT. Translation gives CASSLSSGGGTGELFF.

The rearrangement links TRBV25-1 to TRBJ1-4, with D possibly matching TRBD1 (6 bases). This CDR3 is built from 15 residues. V dropped 3 bases and J dropped 7 bases, with 15 bases sitting between them. Looked up from germline, CDR1 is MGHDK and CDR2 is SYGVNS. The CDR3 protein is CASSETGAPSEKLFF. The CDR3 nucleotides are TGTGCCAGCAGTGAGACAGGTGCACCGTCTGAAAAACTGTTTTTT.

The chain employs TRBV6-1 and TRBJ1-1; D unclear. The CDR3 sequence is 13 residues long. Trimming removed 2 bases at V and 7 bases at J, with 11 bases between. Germline loops: CDR1 MNHNS, CDR2 SASEGT. The CDR3 is CASSESYHFEAFF. CDR3 DNA: TGTGCCAGCAGTGAATCTTATCATTTTGAAGCTTTCTTT.

The V gene is TRBV2, the J gene TRBJ1-5; the match to TRBD1 covers 9 bases. V gave up 7 bases and J gave up 7 bases; unmatched junction bases: 8. The V gene's germline CDR1 is SNHLY and CDR2 FYNNEI. The CDR3 is 14 amino acids. CDR3 residues: CASNSQGAGQPQHF. As DNA, the CDR3 is TGTGCCAGCAACTCACAGGGGGCCGGACAGCCCCAGCATTTT.

The V gene is TRBV5-1, the J gene TRBJ2-7; weak D call: TRBD2 (5 bases). Trimming left V 0 bases short and J 0 bases short, with 10 bases between. Germline values: CDR1 SGHRS, CDR2 YFSETQ. The CDR3 length is 15 residues. The CDR3 sequence: CASSLGTASSYEQYF. The CDR3 bases are TGCGCCAGCAGCTTGGGGACTGCTAGCTCCTACGAGCAGTACTTC.

This sequence joins TRBV2 and TRBJ2-1; 8 nucleotides line up with TRBD1. Germline values: CDR1 SNHLY, CDR2 FYNNEI. Trimming at V came to 7 bases and at J to 10 bases, leaving 12 bases not matched to a gene. The CDR3 spans 14 residues. The CDR3 loop reads CASKRETGDFEQFF. The DNA for the CDR3 is TGTGCCAGCAAGAGAGAGACAGGGGATTTCGAGCAGTTCTTC.

The chain couples TRBV27 to TRBJ1-5; 9 bases align to TRBD1. Losses at the gene ends were 6 bases for V and 4 bases for J; bases not matched to a gene: 4. The CDR3 spans 14 residues. Germline CDR1 and CDR2: MNHEY and SMNVEV (reference sequence). CDR3 coding DNA: TGTGCCAGCAGCCACGGGACAGGGAATCAGCCCCAGCATTTT. Translating gives CASSHGTGNQPQHF.

V gene TRBV4-2 combines with J gene TRBJ2-3; TRBD2 matches at 9 bases. The CDR3 consists of 18 residues. Germline lookup yields CDR1 LGHNA and CDR2 YNFKEQ. The ends lost 0 bases at V and 5 bases at J; junction bases unmatched: 12. The CDR3 here is CASSQEASGEAYGDTQYF. The CDR3 DNA sequence: TGTGCCAGCAGCCAAGAGGCTAGCGGGGAGGCGTACGGAGATACGCAGTATTTT.